The present entry profiles one T cell receptor (beta chain) with its context. Its antigen is unidentified. Clones were read by immunoSEQ multiplex PCR, and TCRdb kept only the in-frame ones, dropping some. The table includes 130,000 to 150,000 clones, around four fifths detected once. The data derive from a study of cytomegalovirus exposure and HLA in healthy donors. General study points: Specific recognition of CMV antigens was confirmed in vitro for a few chains (all CMV-associated). Reported performance of the classifier showed diagnosis of cytomegalovirus status with high specificity and sensitivity. Researchers catalogued 160 or so TCR beta chains as cytomegalovirus-associated.

The sequence was obtained from a woman in her 30s in good health and CMV-seronegative. Sequencing was carried out using PBMCs.

CDR3: CASSLEPLGLGPSNYGYTF. The CDR3 bases are TGTGCCAGCAGCTTAGAACCTTTAGGTCTGGGCCCTTCTAACTATGGCTACACCTTC. This chain links TRBV7-2 with TRBJ1-2; D not certain. Trimming shortened V by 1 base and J by 0 bases, and 21 bases separated the two germline ends. From germline, CDR1 is SGHTA and CDR2 FQGNSA. The CDR3 is 19 amino acids.